Following are 15 T cell receptor beta chains from one sample sequenced in a study of T cell responses to AZD1222 COVID-19 vaccine. Sequenced by immunoSEQ multiplex PCR; TCRdb stores in-frame clones only, minus some. The table records 80,000 to 90,000 clones, about 91% of them present only once. The sample here was peripheral blood, taken on day 0 of AZD1222 vaccination. The receptors here all came from an adult in good health.

The genes are TRBV28 and TRBJ1-2, with TRBD1 matching over 11 bases. This CDR3 has 14 amino acids. The germline CDR1 and CDR2 sequences are MDHEN and SYDVKM. V shed 8 bases and J 4 bases; nucleotides not matched to a gene: 6. In nucleotides, the CDR3 is TGTGCCAGCGGACAGGGGGCCGAGCCCTATGGCTACACCTTC. Amino acids: CASGQGAEPYGYTF.

V usage is TRBV6-4 and J usage is TRBJ1-3, with D possibly TRBD1 on 5 matching bases. Germline values: CDR1 MRHNA, CDR2 SNTAGT. The CDR3 totals 15 residues. Trimming shortened V by 8 bases and J by 0 bases, and 14 bases separated the two germline ends. DNA of the CDR3: TGTGCCAGCGGGACCGAGCCTAACTCTGGAAACACCATATATTTT. This sequence encodes CASGTEPNSGNTIYF.

The rearrangement links TRBV5-6 to TRBJ2-5, with D unresolved. The length of the CDR3 is 12 residues. V lost 4 bases and J 4 bases, leaving 8 bases between the germline ends. Looked up from germline, CDR1 is SGHDT and CDR2 is YYEEEE. The chain's CDR3 is CASSLYRETQYF. The CDR3 coding sequence is TGTGCCAGCAGCCTCTACAGAGAGACCCAGTACTTC.

V usage is TRBV27 and J usage is TRBJ2-3; D gene ambiguous. Trimming pared 4 bases from V and 0 bases from J, leaving 8 bases between. From germline, CDR1 is MNHEY and CDR2 SMNVEV (reference sequence). This CDR3 contains 14 residues. The CDR3: CASSSQISTDTQYF. DNA of the CDR3: TGTGCCAGCAGTTCTCAGATAAGCACAGATACGCAGTATTTT.

This chain connects TRBV6-5 to TRBJ2-1; D remains unclear. V lost 0 bases, J lost 4 bases, and 7 bases lay in between. Germline-derived CDR1 and CDR2 are MNHEY and SVGAGI. CDR3 length: 14 residues. CDR3 protein: CASSYSKVYNEQFF. CDR3 DNA sequence: TGTGCCAGCAGTTACTCGAAAGTTTACAATGAGCAGTTCTTC.

The genes are TRBV30 and TRBJ2-7, with TRBD2 identical over 12 bases. The CDR3 extends over 12 amino acids. The junction had 6 bases not matched to a gene; V was cut back by 8 bases and J by 7 bases. Germline values: CDR1 GTSNPN, CDR2 SVGIG (reference sequence). The CDR3 DNA sequence: TGTGCCGTTGGTGGACTAGCGGGAGAGCAGTACTTC. Translating gives CAVGGLAGEQYF.

The chain is built from TRBV11-2 and TRBJ2-2; D is uncertain. The CDR3 is 13 amino acids. Germline V gene sequence: CDR1 SGHAT, CDR2 FQNNGV. The V gene lost 7 bases and the J gene lost 1 base, with 7 bases spanning the gap. CDR3 sequence: CASNGKNTGELFF. CDR3 in DNA: TGTGCCAGCAACGGAAAGAACACCGGGGAGCTGTTTTTT. Using reference TRBV11-2 and TRBJ2-2 for the parts outside the CDR3, the full variable domain is EAGVAQSPRYKIIEKRQSVAFWCNPISGHATLYWYQQILGQGPKLLIQFQNNGVVDDSQLPKDRFSAERLKGVDSTLKIQPAKLEDSAVYLCASNGKNTGELFFGEGSRLTVL.

The chain is built from TRBV12-5 and TRBJ2-3, with D maybe TRBD1 (6 bases). V was trimmed by 2 bases and J by 0 bases, leaving 9 bases between them. The germline V gene encodes CDR1 LGHNT and CDR2 FRNRAP. This CDR3 spans 15 amino acids. The CDR3 spells CASGLRTESTDTQYF. Written as DNA, the CDR3 is TGTGCTAGTGGTTTGAGGACAGAGAGCACAGATACGCAGTATTTT.

This chain connects TRBV19 to TRBJ2-6; D unclear. Trimming left V 3 bases short and J 0 bases short, with 12 bases between. Germline-derived CDR1 and CDR2 are LNHDA and SQIVND (reference sequence). The CDR3 consists of 17 residues. The DNA for the CDR3 is TGTGCCAGTAGTATTTTGCCGGTTAACTCTGGGGCCAACGTCCTGACTTTC. Protein product: CASSILPVNSGANVLTF.

The chain joins TRBV4-3 to TRBJ1-1; TRBD1 is a possible D gene (6 bases). This CDR3 region has 16 residues. Germline values: CDR1 LGHNA, CDR2 YSLEER. V lost 0 bases and J lost 6, with 17 bases in between. CDR3 sequence reads: CASSQEEGQGNPEAFF. The CDR3 coding sequence is TGCGCCAGCAGCCAAGAGGAGGGCCAGGGGAATCCTGAAGCTTTCTTT.

The chain combines TRBV5-1 with TRBJ1-2; 8 bases line up with TRBD1. V lost 0 bases and J lost 0; bases outside the gene matches: 7. The germline V gene has CDR1 SGHRS and CDR2 YFSETQ. This CDR3 is built from 17 residues. The CDR3 reads CASSLGGTGDPNYGYTF. CDR3 nucleotides: TGCGCCAGCAGCTTGGGAGGGACAGGCGACCCTAACTATGGCTACACCTTC.

The CDR3 nucleotides are TGTGCCAGCAGCTACCGGGAGCTTGGGGGAAACACCATATATTTT. Translation gives CASSYRELGGNTIYF. The J gene is TRBJ1-3, the V gene TRBV7-2; D is unresolved. The CDR3 length is 15 residues. The V end was cut by 4 bases, the J end by 4 bases, with 14 bases between. The germline gives CDR1 SGHTA, CDR2 FQGNSA.

The J gene is TRBJ2-1, the V gene TRBV18, with 12 bases aligning to TRBD2. CDR3 length equals 16 residues. J gave up 9 bases and V 3 bases, and 9 bases lay outside the gene matches. Germline CDR1 is KGHSH and CDR2 is LQKENI. CDR3 nucleotide sequence: TGTGCCAGCTCACCGATGACTAGCGGGAGTGGAGGTGAGCAGTTCTTC. This encodes CASSPMTSGSGGEQFF.

The CDR3 DNA reads TGTGCCAGCAAACAGGGTTCCTACAATGAGCAGTTCTTC. Translating gives CASKQGSYNEQFF. The chain links TRBV28 to TRBJ2-1; perhaps TRBD1 as D (6 bases). Germline-derived CDR1 and CDR2 are MDHEN and SYDVKM. V lost 7 bases to trimming and J lost 1 base, with 8 bases between them. The CDR3 covers 13 residues.

The chain employs TRBV11-2 and TRBJ2-1; tentatively, D is TRBD2 (5 bases). The CDR3 extends over 17 amino acids. Germline CDR1 SGHAT, CDR2 FQNNGV. V was clipped by 5 bases and J by 4 bases, with 21 bases between them. The CDR3 here is CASSNPVMGVDYNEQFF. DNA of the CDR3: TGTGCCAGCAGCAATCCCGTTATGGGAGTCGATTACAATGAGCAGTTCTTC.